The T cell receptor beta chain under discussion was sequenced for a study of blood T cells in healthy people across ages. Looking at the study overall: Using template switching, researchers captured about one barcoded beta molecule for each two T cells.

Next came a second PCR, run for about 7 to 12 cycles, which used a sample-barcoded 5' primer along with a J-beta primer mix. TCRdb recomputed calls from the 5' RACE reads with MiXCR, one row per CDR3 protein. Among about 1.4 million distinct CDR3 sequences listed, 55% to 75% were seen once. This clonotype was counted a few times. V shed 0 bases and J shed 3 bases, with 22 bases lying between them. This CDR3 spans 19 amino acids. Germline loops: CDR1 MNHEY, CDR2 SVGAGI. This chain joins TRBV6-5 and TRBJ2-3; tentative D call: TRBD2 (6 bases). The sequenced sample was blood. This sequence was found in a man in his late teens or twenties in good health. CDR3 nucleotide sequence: TGTGCCAGCAGTTACTCGAAGGTCCCCTCCAGGGAGGAAACAGATACGCAGTATTTT. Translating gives CASSYSKVPSREETDTQYF.